This entry features one T cell receptor (beta chain) sequence. The antigen is not known. Researchers ran the PCR with 60 Vbeta and 13 Jbeta primers. Clones were sequenced by immunoSEQ multiplex PCR, and TCRdb holds only the in-frame ones, with some missing. The data hold around 94,000 clones, with approximately 84% observed a single time. The V gene lost 3 bases and the J gene lost 3 bases, with 18 bases spanning the gap. Germline assignment: CDR1 SGHTA and CDR2 FQGNSA. This CDR3 spans 16 amino acids. The sample comes from a study of cytomegalovirus exposure and HLA in healthy donors. Study outcomes and limitations: The authors confirmed in vitro that a few CMV-associated chains were specific for CMV antigens. Per a later analysis, 15,000 to 20,000 TCR beta sequences showed association with HLA alleles at 0.05 false discovery rate. Rare TCR sequences predominated, though certain public TCRs were found in many donors.

This chain joins TRBV7-2 and TRBJ2-7; a possible D gene is TRBD1 (6 bases). The receptor comes from a man younger than 35 in good health and CMV-seronegative. Source material: PBMCs. CDR3 DNA sequence: TGTGCCAGCAGCTTCCCAACGACAGGAGAGTTCTACGAGCAGTACTTC. This gives the protein CASSFPTTGEFYEQYF. Looking up the rest from reference TRBV7-2 and TRBJ2-7 gives the full variable domain: GAGVSQSPSNKVTEKGKDVELRCDPISGHTALYWYRQSLGQGLEFLIYFQGNSAPDKSGLPSDRFSAERTGGSVSTLTIQRTQQEDSAVYLCASSFPTTGEFYEQYFGPGTRLTVT.